This T cell receptor (beta chain) was obtained from a study of response to subunit inactivated influenza vaccine. Whole-study findings and limits: The authors suggested that every seasonal influenza vaccination recruits few new T cells.

TCRdb re-called the RT-PCR reads with MiXCR, one entry per CDR3 protein. Among over 400,000 distinct CDR3 sequences listed, approximately 12% were seen once. This clonotype occurred a few times. Its antigen is as yet unknown. Sequenced here: PBMCs from blood, sampled around seven weeks after vaccination. The source of this sequence is a man aged 45 to 65 who received an inactivated influenza vaccine.

CDR3 in DNA: TGTGCCAGCAGCAAAGGACAGGGGTTGAGCGGGGAGCTGTTTTTT. Amino acid sequence: CASSKGQGLSGELFF. The V and J genes are TRBV7-3 and TRBJ2-2; 9 bases map to TRBD1. The CDR3 runs to 15 residues. Unmatched junction bases numbered 8, after V lost 5 bases and J lost 7 bases. The germline gives CDR1 SGHTA, CDR2 FQGTGA. Full variable domain (remainder filled in from reference TRBV7-3 and TRBJ2-2): GAGVSQTPSNKVTEKGKYVELRCDPISGHTALYWYRQSLGQGPEFLIYFQGTGAADDSGLPNDRFFAVRPEGSVSTLKIQRTERGDSAVYLCASSKGQGLSGELFFGEGSRLTVL.